This T cell receptor beta chain was retrieved from a study of blood T cell repertoires in COVID-19. Study in general: The United States, Italy and Spain supplied acute and convalescent COVID-19 samples. From T cells, B-cell-depleted T cells, or PBMCs came the material, which was cDNA or gDNA.

In this sample, this clone turned up a few times. The length of the CDR3 is 14 residues. V dropped 0 bases and J dropped 4 bases, with 8 bases sitting between them. The germline V gene encodes CDR1 SGDLS and CDR2 YYNGEE. Per the authors' pipeline: Reference gene primer amplification in the assay estimated nucleated cell counts. Generated by immunoSEQ multiplex PCR, the TCRdb table keeps only in-frame clones and is missing some. From that table come the V and J calls and clone size; the DNA was used to work out D and trimming. Of some 240,000 clones listed, 80% to 85% were seen once; the top ten hold more than 1.5%.

The TCR was taken from a woman aged 40-49 years who had recovered from COVID-19. The gene calls are TRBV9 and TRBJ1-3; no reliable D call. The sequenced sample was peripheral blood. The CDR3 nucleotides are TGTGCCAGCAGCGTAGGGTCAGGCGGAAACACCATATATTTT. Its translation is CASSVGSGGNTIYF. The full variable domain, in which reference TRBV9 and TRBJ1-3 provide the parts outside the CDR3, is DSGVTQTPKHLITATGQRVTLRCSPRSGDLSVYWYQQSLDQGLQFLIQYYNGEERAKGNILERFSAQQFPDLHSELNLSSLELGDSALYFCASSVGSGGNTIYFGEGSWLTVV.